This TCR beta chain was sequenced during a study of control samples from healthy donors and cancer patients. Germline assignment: CDR1 SGHTA and CDR2 FQGNSA. V trimming: 5 bases; J trimming: 3 bases; junction bases outside the gene matches: 5. CDR3 length: 16 amino acids. Clones were sequenced by immunoSEQ multiplex PCR, and TCRdb holds only the in-frame ones, with some missing. The repertoire includes more than 140,000 clones, around 94% of them detected once, and about an eighth sits in the top ten. The chain uses TRBV7-2 and TRBJ2-5, with 14 bases lining up with TRBD2. The TCR originated in a man aged 35-49 years in good health. The specimen sequenced was blood. In nucleotides, the CDR3 is TGTGCCAGCAGCCCCGGACTAGCGGGAGGAAAAGAGACCCAGTACTTC. Its protein is CASSPGLAGGKETQYF.